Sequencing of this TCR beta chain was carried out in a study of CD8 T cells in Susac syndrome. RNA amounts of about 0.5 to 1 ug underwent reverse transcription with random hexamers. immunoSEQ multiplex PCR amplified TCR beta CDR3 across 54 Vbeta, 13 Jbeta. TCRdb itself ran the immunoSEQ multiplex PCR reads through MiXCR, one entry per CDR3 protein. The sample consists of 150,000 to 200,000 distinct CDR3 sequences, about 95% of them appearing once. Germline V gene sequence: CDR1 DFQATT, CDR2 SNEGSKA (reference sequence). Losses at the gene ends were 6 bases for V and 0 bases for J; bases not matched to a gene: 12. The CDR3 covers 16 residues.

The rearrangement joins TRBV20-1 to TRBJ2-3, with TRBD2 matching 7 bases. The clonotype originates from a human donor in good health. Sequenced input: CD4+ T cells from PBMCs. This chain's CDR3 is CSAFDGGGPSTDTQYF. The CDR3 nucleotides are TGCAGTGCCTTCGATGGGGGAGGGCCTAGCACAGATACGCAGTATTTT.